The present TCR beta chain was sequenced within a study of shared clonotypes between healthy human individuals (dated by TCRdb to the early 2020s). Study-level background: The cohort comprised a couple of women and a few men aged 18 to 49 years. To estimate repertoire size and how much clonotype sharing occurs between individuals, the study deeply sequenced the blood TCR repertoires of five healthy adults. Libraries were prepared and TCR repertoires were sequenced by different laboratories using diverse techniques, in order to increase sequencing depth and limit assay-specific biases. Leukapheresis yielded between about 0.94 and 9.5 billion PBMCs per donor.

The donors were healthy, HIV-negative adults who had no recently reported acute infections or vaccinations. Every donor was a Caucasian adult living in Nashville, Tennessee, USA. For unsorted samples, some 90 million PBMCs were counted and genomic DNA was extracted with the QIAamp DNA Blood Mini kit. Blood was obtained by leukapheresis, after which PBMCs were separated by Ficoll-Histopaque density gradient centrifugation and cryopreserved in liquid nitrogen vapor phase. With regard to this clone: Its target antigen remains unknown. Per-base qualities were not stored, and no clone one base away is much larger.

TCR CDR3 regions were amplified from genomic DNA by multiplex PCR using the deep immunoSEQ assay. Extracted genomic DNA from each cell subset was spread evenly across all wells of several immunoSEQ 96-well plates, with each plate serving as a replicate. For unsorted PBMC, each replicate PCR was loaded with 250 to 300 ng genomic DNA, equivalent to 30,000 or so T cell genomes. Ten immunoSEQ deep assay plates were used to sequence unsorted PBMC genomic DNA. Purified libraries were quantified with a Qubit 3.0 fluorometer, sized on a Bioanalyzer 2100, and re-quantified with the KAPA Library Quantification kit. Each immunoSEQ 96-well plate was sequenced on its own single-read 150-cycle Illumina NextSeq 550 flow cell. The study's processing was this. Because only junctional sequences without quality scores were contained in the immunoSEQ output, filtering matching that applied to full-length reads could not be performed. To assign V/J genes and CDR3, sequences were annotated using PyIR, a Python wrapper for IgBLAST v1.9, with IMGT germline references. Reads with weak V/J assignments (E-value above 1e-6), missing CDR3, stop codons, out-of-frame junctions, or ambiguous translated residues were removed. V3J clonotypes were defined as sequences sharing the same inferred V gene, J gene, and CDR3 amino acid sequence. Percentage overlap between repertoires was calculated by dividing the number of shared unique clonotypes by the size of the smaller repertoire. RTK rarefaction, the Chao1 estimator, and Recon v2.1 estimates of unobserved clonotypes were used to assess repertoire richness. Not all clones reach the TCRdb copy of this immuneACCESS table, which keeps in-frame sequences only. Checked studies attribute under half of the gap to unresolved V genes and leave the rest unexplained. V and J calls plus clone size are reproduced from that table; the DNA served to infer D and trimming. This sample comprises 400,000 to 600,000 clones, about four fifths of them detected only once. The top ten clones comprise 13% of the sample.

The paper's findings and limits, for the study overall: Sampling was restricted to blood, and TCR repertoires in tissues likely differ from the TCR repertoires found in blood. Because the study included a small number of donors, the genetic and exposure-history diversity represented was limited. Pairwise subsampling indicated that sequencing depth was expected to affect the degree of clonotype sharing among donors.

The specimen was PBMCs. This receptor was taken from a woman in her thirties or forties in good health. Some clones in this sample may be carry-over from other donors' samples.

The DNA is TGTGCCAGTAAGCCCTCCGCGGACTACGCCACAGATACGCAGTATTTT. Translated, this gives CASKPSADYATDTQYF. This receptor chain uses TRBV19 and TRBJ2-3; the D gene is possibly TRBD2, with 6 bases matching. The CDR3 sequence holds 16 residues, the cysteine and phenylalanine included. Only the CDR3 DNA stays, 48 bases, in frame from base 1. CDR1 LNHDA and CDR2 SQIVND were looked up in the germline V gene (reference sequence). V was cut back by 7 bases and J by 2 bases, leaving a gap of 19 bases between them.